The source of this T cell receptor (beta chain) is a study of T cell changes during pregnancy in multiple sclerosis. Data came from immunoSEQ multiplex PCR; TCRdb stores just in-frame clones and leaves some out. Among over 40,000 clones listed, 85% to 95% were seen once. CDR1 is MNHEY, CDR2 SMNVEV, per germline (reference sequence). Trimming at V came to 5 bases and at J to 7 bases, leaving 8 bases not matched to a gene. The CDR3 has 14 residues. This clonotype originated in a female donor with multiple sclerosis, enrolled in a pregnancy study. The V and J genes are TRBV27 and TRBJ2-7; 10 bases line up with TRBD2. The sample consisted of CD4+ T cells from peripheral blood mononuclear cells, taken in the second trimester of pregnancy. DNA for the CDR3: TGTGCCAGCAGTCCGAGCGGGGGGGAGAGTGAGCAGTACTTC. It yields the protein CASSPSGGESEQYF.